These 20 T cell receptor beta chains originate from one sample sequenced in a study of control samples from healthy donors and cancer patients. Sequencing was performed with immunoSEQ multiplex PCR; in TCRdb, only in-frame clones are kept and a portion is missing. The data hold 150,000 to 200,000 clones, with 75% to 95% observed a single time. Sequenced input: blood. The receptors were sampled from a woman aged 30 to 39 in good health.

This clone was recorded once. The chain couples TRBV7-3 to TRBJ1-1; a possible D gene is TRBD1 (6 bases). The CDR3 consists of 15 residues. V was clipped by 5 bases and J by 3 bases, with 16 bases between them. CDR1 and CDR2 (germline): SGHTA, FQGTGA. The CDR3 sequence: CASSLSRGLDTEAFF. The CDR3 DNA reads TGTGCCAGCAGCCTCTCGCGGGGGCTGGACACTGAAGCTTTCTTT.

The DNA of the CDR3 is TGTGCCAGCAGCTTAATACTGAACAATGAGCAGTTCTTC. This sequence encodes CASSLILNNEQFF. J is TRBJ2-1 and V is TRBV7-2; D remains unclear. The CDR3 extends over 13 amino acids. Trimming shortened V by 2 bases and J by 5 bases, and 7 bases separated the two germline ends. CDR1 is SGHTA and CDR2 is FQGNSA in the germline V gene.

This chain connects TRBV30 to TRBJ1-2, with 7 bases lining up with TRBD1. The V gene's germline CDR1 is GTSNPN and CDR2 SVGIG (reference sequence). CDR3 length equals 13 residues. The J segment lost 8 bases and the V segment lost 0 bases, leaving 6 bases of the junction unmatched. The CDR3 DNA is TGTGCCTGGAGTGTACGGGCAGGGGGGGGCTACACCTTC. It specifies CAWSVRAGGGYTF.

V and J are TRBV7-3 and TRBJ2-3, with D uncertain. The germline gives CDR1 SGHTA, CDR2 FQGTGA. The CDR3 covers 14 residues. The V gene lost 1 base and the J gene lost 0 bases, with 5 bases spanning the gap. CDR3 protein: CASSLSDSTDTQYF. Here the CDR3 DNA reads TGTGCCAGCAGCTTAAGTGATAGCACAGATACGCAGTATTTT.

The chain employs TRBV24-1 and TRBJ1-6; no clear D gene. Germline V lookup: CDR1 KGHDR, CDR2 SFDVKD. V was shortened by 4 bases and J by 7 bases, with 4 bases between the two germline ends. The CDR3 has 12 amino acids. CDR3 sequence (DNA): TGTGCCACCAGTGACGGAAATTCACCCCTCCACTTT. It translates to CATSDGNSPLHF.

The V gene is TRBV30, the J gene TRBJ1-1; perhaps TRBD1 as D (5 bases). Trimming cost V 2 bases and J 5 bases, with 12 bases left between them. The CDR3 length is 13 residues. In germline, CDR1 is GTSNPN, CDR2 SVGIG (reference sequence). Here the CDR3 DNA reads TGTGCCTGGAGTACCGACAGCAGGACTGAAGCTTTCTTT. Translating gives CAWSTDSRTEAFF.

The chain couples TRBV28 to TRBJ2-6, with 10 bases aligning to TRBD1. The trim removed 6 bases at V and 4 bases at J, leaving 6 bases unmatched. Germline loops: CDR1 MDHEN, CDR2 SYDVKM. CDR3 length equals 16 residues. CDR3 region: CASSRDRGAGANVLTF. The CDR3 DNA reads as TGTGCCAGCAGCCGGGACAGGGGTGCCGGGGCCAACGTCCTGACTTTC. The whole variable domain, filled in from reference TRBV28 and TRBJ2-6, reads DVKVTQSSRYLVKRTGEKVFLECVQDMDHENMFWYRQDPGLGLRLIYFSYDVKMKEKGDIPEGYSVSREKKERFSLILESASTNQTSMYLCASSRDRGAGANVLTFGAGSRLTVL.

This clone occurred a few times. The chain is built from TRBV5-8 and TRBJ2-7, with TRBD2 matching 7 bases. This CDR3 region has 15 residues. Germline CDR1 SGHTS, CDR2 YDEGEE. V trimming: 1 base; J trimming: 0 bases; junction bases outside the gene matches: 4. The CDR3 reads CASSLRPSGSYEQYF. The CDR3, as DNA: TGTGCCAGCAGCTTGAGGCCTAGCGGCTCCTACGAGCAGTACTTC.

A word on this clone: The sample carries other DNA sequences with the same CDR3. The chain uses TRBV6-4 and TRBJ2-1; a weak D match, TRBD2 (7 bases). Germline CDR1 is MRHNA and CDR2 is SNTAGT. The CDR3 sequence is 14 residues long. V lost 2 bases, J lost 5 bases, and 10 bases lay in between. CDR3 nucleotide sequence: TGTGCCAGCAGTGACGGGGGGGCTCACAATGAGCAGTTCTTC. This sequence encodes CASSDGGAHNEQFF.

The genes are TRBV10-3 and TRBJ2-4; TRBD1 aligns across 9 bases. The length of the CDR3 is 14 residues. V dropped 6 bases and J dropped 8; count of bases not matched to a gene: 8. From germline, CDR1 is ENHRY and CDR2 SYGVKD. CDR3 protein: CAISQGQGVDIQYF. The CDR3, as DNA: TGTGCCATCAGCCAGGGACAGGGAGTGGACATTCAGTACTTC.

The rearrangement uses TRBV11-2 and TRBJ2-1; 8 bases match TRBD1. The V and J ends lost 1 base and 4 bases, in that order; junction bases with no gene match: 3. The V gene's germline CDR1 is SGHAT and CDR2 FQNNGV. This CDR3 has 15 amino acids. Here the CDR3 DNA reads TGTGCCAGCAGCTTAGGAGGGACAGGATACAATGAGCAGTTCTTC. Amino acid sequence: CASSLGGTGYNEQFF.

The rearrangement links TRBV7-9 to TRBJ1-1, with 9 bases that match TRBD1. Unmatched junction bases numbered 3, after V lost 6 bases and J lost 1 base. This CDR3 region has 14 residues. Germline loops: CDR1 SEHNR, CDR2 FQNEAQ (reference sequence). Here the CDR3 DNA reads TGTGCCAGCAGACACAGGGGGCCGAACACTGAAGCTTTCTTT. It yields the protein CASRHRGPNTEAFF. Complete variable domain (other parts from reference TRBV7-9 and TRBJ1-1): DTGVSQNPRHKITKRGQNVTFRCDPISEHNRLYWYRQTLGQGPEFLTYFQNEAQLEKSRLLSDRFSAERPKGSFSTLEIQRTEQGDSAMYLCASRHRGPNTEAFFGQGTRLTVV.

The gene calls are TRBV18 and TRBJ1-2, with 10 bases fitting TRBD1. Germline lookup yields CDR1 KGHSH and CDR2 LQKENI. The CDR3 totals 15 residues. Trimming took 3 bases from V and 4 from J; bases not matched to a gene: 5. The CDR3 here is CASSPGTGDTYGYTF. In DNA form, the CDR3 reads TGTGCCAGCTCACCTGGGACAGGGGATACCTATGGCTACACCTTC.

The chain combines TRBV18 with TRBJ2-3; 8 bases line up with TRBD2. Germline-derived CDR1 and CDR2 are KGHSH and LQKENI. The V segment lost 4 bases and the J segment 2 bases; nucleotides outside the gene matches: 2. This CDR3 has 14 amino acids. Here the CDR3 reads CASSLAGFTDTQYF. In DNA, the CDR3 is TGTGCCAGCTCACTAGCGGGATTCACAGATACGCAGTATTTT.

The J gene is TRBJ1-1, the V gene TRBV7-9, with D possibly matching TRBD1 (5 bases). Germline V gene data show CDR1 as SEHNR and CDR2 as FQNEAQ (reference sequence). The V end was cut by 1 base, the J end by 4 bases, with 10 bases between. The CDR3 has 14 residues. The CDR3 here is CASSLGSGRTEAFF. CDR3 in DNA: TGTGCCAGCAGCTTAGGGTCAGGGCGCACTGAAGCTTTCTTT. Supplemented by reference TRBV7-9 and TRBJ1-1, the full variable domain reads DTGVSQNPRHKITKRGQNVTFRCDPISEHNRLYWYRQTLGQGPEFLTYFQNEAQLEKSRLLSDRFSAERPKGSFSTLEIQRTEQGDSAMYLCASSLGSGRTEAFFGQGTRLTVV.

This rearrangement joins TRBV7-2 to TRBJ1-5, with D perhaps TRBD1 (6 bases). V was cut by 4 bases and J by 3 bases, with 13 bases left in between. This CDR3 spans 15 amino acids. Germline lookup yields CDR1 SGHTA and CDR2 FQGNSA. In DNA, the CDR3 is TGTGCCAGCAGCTGGAGGGGGACAATCAATCAGCCCCAGCATTTT. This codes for CASSWRGTINQPQHF.

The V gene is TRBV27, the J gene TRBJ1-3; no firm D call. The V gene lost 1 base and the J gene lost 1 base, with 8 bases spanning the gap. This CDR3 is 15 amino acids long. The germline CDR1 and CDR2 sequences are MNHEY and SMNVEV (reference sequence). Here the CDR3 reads CASSLLRGSGNTIYF. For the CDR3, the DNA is TGTGCCAGCAGTTTATTACGGGGATCTGGAAACACCATATATTTT.

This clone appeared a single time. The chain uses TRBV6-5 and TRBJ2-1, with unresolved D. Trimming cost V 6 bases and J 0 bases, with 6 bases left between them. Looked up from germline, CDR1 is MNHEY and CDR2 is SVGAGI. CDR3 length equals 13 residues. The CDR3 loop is CASSRFSYNEQFF. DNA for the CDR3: TGTGCCAGCAGCAGATTCTCCTACAATGAGCAGTTCTTC.

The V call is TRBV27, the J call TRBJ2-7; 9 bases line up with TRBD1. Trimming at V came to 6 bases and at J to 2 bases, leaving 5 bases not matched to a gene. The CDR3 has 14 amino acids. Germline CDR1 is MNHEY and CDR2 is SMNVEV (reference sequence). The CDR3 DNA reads TGTGCCAGCAGGAACAGGGGGCGCACCTACGAGCAGTACTTC. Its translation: CASRNRGRTYEQYF.

CDR3 loop: CASSLLVGSDTEAFF. The CDR3 region has the DNA TGCGCCAGCAGCTTGTTGGTGGGGTCTGACACTGAAGCTTTCTTT. The gene calls are TRBV5-1 and TRBJ1-1; no clear D gene. Looked up from germline, CDR1 is SGHRS and CDR2 is YFSETQ. CDR3 size: 15 residues. Deletions cut 1 base from V and 3 bases from J, with 13 bases between.